This T cell receptor beta chain emerged from a study of blood T cell repertoires in COVID-19. Study-wide background: COVID-19 samples, acute and convalescent, were from the United States, Italy and Spain. PBMCs, B-cell-depleted T cells, or T cells provided the cDNA or gDNA that made up the material.

In the source study's methods: Cell counts per sample came from amplifying reference gene primers. Only in-frame clones appear in the TCRdb table, and some are missing; sequencing was by immunoSEQ multiplex PCR. The V and J calls and clone size are taken from that table; D and trimming were inferred from the DNA. Here the sample spans around 230,000 clones, over 75% being singletons. The CDR3 has 14 amino acids. The germline CDR1 and CDR2 sequences are SGHTA and FQGNSA. The ends were cut back, 4 bases at V and 3 bases at J, with 13 bases in the middle. This clone was found once. Followed longitudinally, the Seattle patients had been enrolled during active infection.

The specimen sequenced was peripheral blood. The receptor was isolated from a man between 45 and 60 years old with COVID-19, enrolled during active disease. The chain recombines TRBV7-2 with TRBJ2-7; D ambiguous. CDR3 sequence reads: CASSSDRRSYEQYF. The CDR3 DNA follows: TGTGCCAGCAGCTCGGATCGACGGAGCTACGAGCAGTACTTC.